The present T cell receptor beta chain was sequenced within a study of neoadjuvant anti-PD-1 for oral cavity cancer. Overall study: Non-progressing patients received a fourth nivolumab dose near day 43, then surgery on days 50-56.

Most tumor samples had approximately 5 ug input DNA in two replicates. TCRdb keeps only in-frame clones here, not all; method: immunoSEQ multiplex PCR. The data show some 11,000 clones, 60% to 80% seen once. Whole-study results and caveats: Higher pretreatment blood Treg/Th17 ratios correlated with higher pretreatment blood and lower post-treatment tumor TCRbeta clonality.

This CDR3 is 16 amino acids long. Germline lookup yields CDR1 LNHDA and CDR2 SQIVND (reference sequence). V lost 4 bases to trimming and J lost 4 bases; unmatched junction nucleotides: 8. This clone was seen a handful of times. The antigen remains undetermined. Additional DNA sequences in this sample encode the identical CDR3. The source of this sequence is a person aged 35 to 85 with oral cavity squamous cell carcinoma. The donor label of this sample is uncertain. The chain links TRBV19 to TRBJ2-7; 12 bases align to TRBD2. Sample: tumor tissue, taken before nivolumab (anti-PD-1) treatment. The CDR3 is CASSTTSGRLGYEQYF. The DNA for the CDR3 is TGTGCCAGTAGTACTACTAGCGGGAGGCTTGGGTACGAGCAGTACTTC.